This is a list of T cell receptor beta chains from one sample in a study of T cells in Graves' hyperthyroidism and ophthalmopathy. In TCRdb, the multiplex PCR reads were re-called with MiXCR into one record per CDR3 protein. The profile covers 400,000 to 600,000 distinct CDR3 sequences, with more than 20% appearing a single time and 26% taken by the ten largest. The sequenced material came from blood. The receptors originated from a young man with Graves' hyperthyroidism. The CDR3 runs from the conserved cysteine through the conserved F or W. Fields, in order: CDR3 protein, V gene, CDR3 length.

CDR3aa: CASRIGSLRPQHF; v_gene: TRBV28; len: 13
CDR3aa: CASYSGANYGYTF; v_gene: TRBV6-4; len: 13
CDR3aa: CASSQVGNEQYF; v_gene: TRBV14; len: 12
CDR3aa: CASSLMVTGELFF; v_gene: TRBV28; len: 13
CDR3aa: CASSDRRLALETQYF; v_gene: TRBV2; len: 15
CDR3aa: CASSLSFNNYGYTF; v_gene: TRBV27; len: 14
CDR3aa: CASSSPDTYEQYF; v_gene: TRBV5-1; len: 13
CDR3aa: CASSVRPENTGELFF; v_gene: TRBV6-1; len: 15
CDR3aa: CASGLGDNQPQHF; v_gene: TRBV12-5; len: 13
CDR3aa: CATSREDSPYGYTF; v_gene: TRBV15; len: 14
CDR3aa: CASRLFGEANYGYTF; v_gene: TRBV6-1; len: 15
CDR3aa: CASSLAPGPQNTIYF; v_gene: TRBV5-4; len: 15
CDR3aa: CASRRQANTEAFF; v_gene: TRBV2; len: 13
CDR3aa: CAGSYKASGNTIYF; v_gene: TRBV6-1; len: 14
CDR3aa: CASSPRISYEQYF; v_gene: TRBV7-9; len: 13
CDR3aa: CASSPPGQGNEQYF; v_gene: TRBV5-6; len: 14
CDR3aa: CASSPFAGGTGELFF; v_gene: TRBV2; len: 15
CDR3aa: CASSPQHRGLNTEAFF; v_gene: TRBV12-3/TRBV12-4; len: 16
CDR3aa: CASSLARRGWNEQYF; v_gene: TRBV5-1; len: 15
CDR3aa: CASRLGQGNTEAFF; v_gene: TRBV12-3/TRBV12-4; len: 14
CDR3aa: CASKRGSTEAFF; v_gene: TRBV12-3/TRBV12-4; len: 12
CDR3aa: CASSYSIPIQYF; v_gene: TRBV6-2/TRBV6-3; len: 12
CDR3aa: CASSLSISYERYF; v_gene: TRBV27; len: 13
CDR3aa: CASSDLAGVETQYF; v_gene: TRBV12-3/TRBV12-4; len: 14
CDR3aa: CASSPGASREAFF; v_gene: TRBV12-3/TRBV12-4; len: 13
CDR3aa: CASSQGPGLQETQYF; v_gene: TRBV4-1; len: 15
CDR3aa: CASRMLGQSNQPQHF; v_gene: TRBV6-1; len: 15
CDR3aa: CASSLLGGGVPGANVLTF; v_gene: TRBV27; len: 18
CDR3aa: CSVWEETQYF; v_gene: TRBV29-1; len: 10
CDR3aa: CASAKGQKSYEQYF; v_gene: TRBV12-3/TRBV12-4; len: 14
CDR3aa: CASSPGPGSGNTIYF; v_gene: TRBV7-2; len: 15
CDR3aa: CASSSRQDPSPRGYTF; v_gene: TRBV7-8; len: 16
CDR3aa: CASRRGRDHEQYF; v_gene: TRBV7-9; len: 13
CDR3aa: CASSPLGGAEAFF; v_gene: TRBV28; len: 13
CDR3aa: CASSVDGGSTEAFF; v_gene: TRBV9; len: 14
CDR3aa: CASSLLTGEFETGELFF; v_gene: TRBV5-6; len: 17
CDR3aa: CASSFNGGVYGYTF; v_gene: TRBV12-3/TRBV12-4; len: 14
CDR3aa: CASSLPAMRSQHF; v_gene: TRBV7-3; len: 13
CDR3aa: CASIRSPTRNTEAFF; v_gene: TRBV13; len: 15
CDR3aa: CSARDPQLAGVGYRETQYF; v_gene: TRBV20-1; len: 19
CDR3aa: CASSQGTGRETQYF; v_gene: TRBV6-1; len: 14
CDR3aa: CASSTPSLGLGGTGELFF; v_gene: TRBV11-1; len: 18
CDR3aa: CAWSDTGGDTEAFF; v_gene: TRBV30; len: 14
CDR3aa: CASSTDFLQETQYF; v_gene: TRBV2; len: 14
CDR3aa: CASSYRRDGQGAEAFF; v_gene: TRBV6-5; len: 16
CDR3aa: CATRGGTGGQPQHF; v_gene: TRBV10-3; len: 14
CDR3aa: CASRDTGTGSYGYTF; v_gene: TRBV12-3/TRBV12-4; len: 15
CDR3aa: CASSPRSDTEAFF; v_gene: TRBV9; len: 13
CDR3aa: CASIDIRYTEAFF; v_gene: TRBV19; len: 13
CDR3aa: CVSSWTVSYGYTF; v_gene: TRBV7-8; len: 13
CDR3aa: CAWRGRTGLAGELFF; v_gene: TRBV30; len: 15
CDR3aa: CASRTDAEAFF; v_gene: TRBV27; len: 11
CDR3aa: CASSTPDRERGLAKNIQYF; v_gene: TRBV12-3/TRBV12-4; len: 19